These 26 T cell receptor beta chains came from one sample sequenced in a study of human T cells and chemical hapten exposure. Each CDR3 protein gets one entry after TCRdb re-called the RACE reads with MiXCR. The sample yields some 39,000 distinct CDR3 sequences, less than 8.5% seen once. Stated time point: pre-sensitization, week 0. Treatment of the sample: therapeutic diphenylcyclopropenone sensitization with weekly scalp DPC. The sample consisted of whole blood, taken in connection with sensitization to the hapten diphenylcyclopropenone (DPC). The receptors were sampled from a woman aged 50 to 60 with alopecia areata. Some clones in this sample may be carry-over from other donors' samples.

This clonotype was counted many times. The chain is built from TRBV29-1 and TRBJ2-2; D remains unclear. From germline, CDR1 is SQVTM and CDR2 ANQGSEA. With 4 bases removed from V and 3 bases from J, the gap between germline ends came to 3 bases. This CDR3 is built from 11 residues. CDR3 bases: TGCAGCGTTGTAGACACCGGGGAGCTGTTTTTT. It encodes CSVVDTGELFF.

This clonotype came up a few times. V usage is TRBV5-1 and J usage is TRBJ2-5; D remains ambiguous. Trimming stripped 3 bases from V and 1 base from J, with 7 bases between. The CDR3 covers 13 residues. Germline CDR1 is SGHRS and CDR2 is YFSETQ. CDR3 loop: CASSSDGQETQYF. DNA of the CDR3: TGCGCCAGCAGCTCGGACGGCCAAGAGACCCAGTACTTC.

The rearrangement uses TRBV6-2 or TRBV6-3 and TRBJ1-5; 7 bases line up with TRBD1. This CDR3 is built from 16 residues. Losses at the gene ends were 5 bases for V and 6 bases for J; bases not matched to a gene: 13. The germline gives CDR1 MNHEY, CDR2 SVGEGT. CDR3 in amino acids: CASSGDPGQVGQPQHF. The CDR3 coding sequence is TGTGCCAGCAGTGGAGACCCAGGACAGGTGGGTCAGCCCCAGCATTTT.

This chain connects TRBV12-3 or TRBV12-4 to TRBJ1-5, with unresolved D. The CDR3 has 13 residues. V was cut by 3 bases and J by 4 bases, with 7 bases left in between. This chain's CDR3 is CASSFRANQPQHF. CDR3 coding DNA: TGTGCCAGCAGTTTTCGGGCAAATCAGCCCCAGCATTTT.

Points on this clonotype: Sequence at one end of the junction differs from germline and may be a read error. V gene TRBV28 combines with J gene TRBJ2-3; D gene ambiguous. Germline lookup yields CDR1 MDHEN and CDR2 SYDVKM. This CDR3 contains 13 residues. DNA of the CDR3: TGTGTCAGCAGTCGTGACCCCACAGATACGCAGTATTTT. It codes for CVSSRDPTDTQYF.

This clonotype showed up many times. V is TRBV19 and J is TRBJ1-2; D unclear. Germline-derived CDR1 and CDR2 are LNHDA and SQIVND (reference sequence). Trimming stripped 4 bases from V and 4 bases from J, with 19 bases between. The CDR3 covers 16 residues. The CDR3 DNA reads TGTGCCAGTAGTAAGGGTTCCGGGAGAGCTACCTATGGCTACACCTTC. It translates to CASSKGSGRATYGYTF.

Many counts were recorded for this clonotype. This chain links TRBV20-1 with TRBJ2-7; 9 positions agree with TRBD1. Trimming took 6 bases from V and 3 from J; bases not matched to a gene: 9. Germline V gene data show CDR1 as DFQATT and CDR2 as SNEGSKA (reference sequence). CDR3 size: 14 residues. Here the CDR3 DNA reads TGCAGTGCAGAGAAGGGGACAGGGCTCTACGAGCAGTACTTC. It is translated as CSAEKGTGLYEQYF.

This clonotype was recorded at least ten times. The CDR3 here is CASLQDRGVNQPQHF. As DNA, the CDR3 is TGTGCCTCCCTTCAGGACAGGGGGGTCAATCAGCCCCAGCATTTT. This chain connects TRBV6-1 to TRBJ1-5; the match to TRBD1 covers 10 bases. CDR1 MNHNS and CDR2 SASEGT come from the germline V gene. V dropped 11 bases and J dropped 3; count of bases not matched to a gene: 10. The CDR3 spans 15 residues.

There are many counts of this clonotype. The V and J genes are TRBV6-5 and TRBJ2-7; D is unresolved. Looked up from germline, CDR1 is MNHEY and CDR2 is SVGAGI. V shed 6 bases and J shed 4 bases, with 13 bases lying between them. CDR3 length: 13 residues. The CDR3 region has the DNA TGTGCCAGCAGGCCCGGTGGTAGGTACGAGCAGTACTTC. Translated: CASRPGGRYEQYF.

This clonotype has a count of ten or more. V and J are TRBV28 and TRBJ2-7, with D perhaps matching TRBD1 or TRBD2 (6 bases each). Trimming shortened V by 2 bases and J by 5 bases, and 16 bases separated the two germline ends. The CDR3 spans 15 residues. Germline V CDR1 and CDR2: MDHEN, SYDVKM. The CDR3: CASSLPRGTTDEQYF. CDR3 coding DNA: TGTGCCAGCAGTTTACCCCGCGGGACAACAGACGAGCAGTACTTC.

V and J are TRBV11-2 and TRBJ1-5; 7 nucleotides line up with TRBD1. Germline CDR1 is SGHAT and CDR2 is FQNNGV. The junction had 9 bases not matched to a gene; V was cut back by 5 bases and J by 5 bases. The length of the CDR3 is 15 residues. CDR3 coding DNA: TGTGCCAGCAGCCGTGGTGACAGGGTTGATCAGCCCCAGCATTTT. Its translation: CASSRGDRVDQPQHF. Combining the CDR3 with reference TRBV11-2 and TRBJ1-5 gives the whole variable domain EAGVAQSPRYKIIEKRQSVAFWCNPISGHATLYWYQQILGQGPKLLIQFQNNGVVDDSQLPKDRFSAERLKGVDSTLKIQPAKLEDSAVYLCASSRGDRVDQPQHFGDGTRLSIL.

Many counts were recorded for this clonotype. V is TRBV18 and J is TRBJ1-5; TRBD1 might be the D (5 bases). V lost 4 bases to trimming and J lost 1 base, with 5 bases between them. CDR1 is KGHSH and CDR2 is LQKENI in the germline V gene. The CDR3 extends over 13 amino acids. In nucleotides, the CDR3 is TGTGCCAGCTCACAGGGGAGCAATCAGCCCCAGCATTTT. This codes for CASSQGSNQPQHF.

This clonotype qualifies as medium-sized. This chain joins TRBV4-1 and TRBJ2-7, with TRBD1 identical over 8 bases. Germline CDR1 reads MGHRA; CDR2 reads YSYEKL. The junction had 6 bases not matched to a gene; V was cut back by 2 bases and J by 3 bases. The CDR3 contains 15 residues. Here the CDR3 DNA reads TGCGCCAGCAGCCAATCCCCGGGACAGGTCTACGAGCAGTACTTC. Translation: CASSQSPGQVYEQYF.

A word on this clonotype: The CDR3 does not close with the conserved phenylalanine or tryptophan, likely indicating a read error. This chain joins TRBV3-1 and TRBJ2-7; D uncertain. Looked up from germline, CDR1 is LGHDT and CDR2 is YNNKEL (reference sequence). V shed 2 bases and J shed 6 bases, with 11 bases lying between them. The CDR3 contains 13 residues. The CDR3 sequence: CASSQIGWGEQYY. The CDR3 bases are TGTGCCAGCAGCCAAATAGGGTGGGGCGAGCAGTACTAC.

This clonotype occurred many times. The J gene is TRBJ2-3, the V gene TRBV24-1, with 9 bases aligning to TRBD2. The ends lost 9 bases at V and 2 bases at J; junction bases unmatched: 2. Germline CDR1 KGHDR, CDR2 SFDVKD. The CDR3 loop spans 13 amino acids. CDR3 residues: CATLAGVTDTQYF. In nucleotides, the CDR3 is TGTGCCACCTTAGCGGGGGTCACAGATACGCAGTATTTT.

This clonotype occurred many times. V usage is TRBV30 and J usage is TRBJ1-5; the D gene is possibly TRBD1 (5 bases). Germline V lookup: CDR1 GTSNPN, CDR2 SVGIG (reference sequence). CDR3 length equals 13 residues. V lost 1 base and J lost 4, with 8 bases in between. DNA for the CDR3: TGTGCCTGGAGTGGGGGGTCGAATCAGCCCCAGCATTTT. Encoded protein: CAWSGGSNQPQHF.

This clonotype was found a few times. The rearrangement links TRBV11-1 to TRBJ1-1; 7 bases are a match to TRBD1. Germline V CDR1 and CDR2: SGHAT, FQDESV (reference sequence). Trimming at V came to 7 bases and at J to 2 bases, leaving 10 bases not matched to a gene. This CDR3 comprises 15 residues. The CDR3 region has the DNA TGTGCCAGCACAAGGACAGGAACCGTAAACACTGAAGCTTTCTTT. It yields the protein CASTRTGTVNTEAFF.

To note about this clonotype: The germline gene is not matched at one end of the junction; a read error may be the cause. The chain has TRBV20-1 and TRBJ2-2, with TRBD2 matching over 9 bases. Per the germline V gene, CDR1 is DFQATT and CDR2 is SNEGSKA (reference sequence). CDR3 size: 14 residues. This CDR3 is CSARPSGNAGELFF. The CDR3 nucleotides read TGCAGTGCTAGACCTAGCGGGAACGCCGGGGAGCTGTTTTTT.

This clonotype came up many times. This chain links TRBV7-8 with TRBJ2-2, with D possibly being TRBD1 (6 bases). This CDR3 contains 16 residues. The V gene lost 8 bases and the J gene lost 4 bases, with 20 bases spanning the gap. CDR1 and CDR2 from the germline V gene are SGHVS and FQNEAQ. The CDR3: CASPVGNRVVTGELFF. The CDR3 region has the DNA TGTGCCAGCCCCGTGGGGAACAGGGTGGTCACCGGGGAGCTGTTTTTT.

This clonotype has only a few counts. The genes are TRBV29-1 and TRBJ2-3; possibly TRBD1 or TRBD2 for D (5 bases each). The CDR3 consists of 14 residues. Germline CDR1 is SQVTM and CDR2 is ANQGSEA. The V gene lost 8 bases and the J gene lost 2 bases, with 17 bases spanning the gap. The CDR3 protein is CSSRGRPTTDTQYF. CDR3 DNA: TGCAGCTCGAGGGGACGGCCGACCACAGATACGCAGTATTTT.

Comment on this clonotype: Given a much more abundant clone one base away, this may be a read error. The chain is built from TRBV12-3 or TRBV12-4 and TRBJ1-5, with D uncertain. Deletions cut 2 bases from V and 6 bases from J, with 14 bases between. The CDR3 contains 15 residues. CDR3 sequence (DNA): TGTGCCAGCAGTTTAATGGCGGGGTTACTTCAGCCCCAGCATTTT. It is translated as CASSLMAGLLQPQHF.

In its sample, this clonotype was seen many times. The V and J genes are TRBV29-1 and TRBJ1-1; D is unresolved. The V gene lost 3 bases and the J gene lost 6 bases, with 14 bases spanning the gap. From germline, CDR1 is SQVTM and CDR2 ANQGSEA. This CDR3 is built from 13 residues. CDR3 amino acids: CSVEDPYSAEAFF. The DNA for the CDR3 is TGCAGCGTTGAGGACCCTTATAGTGCTGAAGCTTTCTTT.

J is TRBJ2-7 and V is TRBV4-2, with D unclear. Germline V gene data show CDR1 as LGHNA and CDR2 as YNFKEQ. The CDR3 extends over 13 amino acids. V was shortened by 3 bases and J by 6 bases, with 12 bases between the two germline ends. The CDR3 region has the DNA TGTGCCAGCAGCCAGGTTCTAGGTGGCGAGCAGTACTTC. It encodes CASSQVLGGEQYF.

V usage is TRBV5-1 and J usage is TRBJ2-1, with 10 bases that match TRBD2. The CDR3 consists of 16 residues. The germline CDR1 and CDR2 sequences are SGHRS and YFSETQ. With V trimmed by 2 bases and J by 2 bases, 4 bases remained unmatched. The CDR3 loop reads CASSFSGRPTYNEQFF. DNA of the CDR3: TGCGCCAGCAGCTTTAGCGGGAGGCCGACCTACAATGAGCAGTTCTTC.

CDR3 amino acids: CSGGTVYEQFF. CDR3 bases: TGCAGCGGGGGGACAGTCTATGAGCAGTTCTTC. The chain employs TRBV29-1 and TRBJ2-1; 7 positions match TRBD1. Germline CDR1 SQVTM, CDR2 ANQGSEA. The CDR3 consists of 11 residues. The V and J ends lost 7 bases and 8 bases, in that order; junction bases with no gene match: 5.

This clonotype came up many times. The gene calls are TRBV11-1 and TRBJ2-1; 10 bases align to TRBD2. The CDR3 is 15 amino acids. Germline CDR1 reads SGHAT; CDR2 reads FQDESV (reference sequence). Unmatched junction bases numbered 10, after V lost 6 bases and J lost 8 bases. CDR3 sequence reads: CASSPSGLATYEQFF. The CDR3 nucleotides read TGTGCCAGCAGTCCCTCGGGACTAGCGACCTATGAGCAGTTCTTC.